The next 24 T cell receptor beta chains were all read from a single sample in a study of control samples from healthy donors and cancer patients. TCRdb's copy holds only in-frame clones and misses some; the assay was immunoSEQ multiplex PCR. The sample consists of about 220,000 clones, around 94% of them appearing once. The sequenced sample consisted of blood. These receptors originate from a man between 50 and 59 years old in good health.

The J gene is TRBJ1-5, the V gene TRBV28, with D unclear. In germline, CDR1 is MDHEN, CDR2 SYDVKM. V shed 3 bases and J shed 5 bases, with 11 bases lying between them. The CDR3 is 14 amino acids. The CDR3 reads CASSFRQSHQPQHF. The CDR3 region has the DNA TGTGCCAGCAGTTTTAGGCAGAGCCATCAGCCCCAGCATTTT.

This chain links TRBV7-2 with TRBJ2-5; TRBD2 matches 11 bases. V lost 3 bases to trimming and J lost 5 bases; unmatched junction nucleotides: 5. Germline CDR1 and CDR2: SGHTA and FQGNSA. CDR3 length: 15 amino acids. The CDR3 nucleotides are TGTGCCAGCAGCTTTAGCGGGGGGGCGAGCGAGACCCAGTACTTC. It encodes CASSFSGGASETQYF.

The V call is TRBV6-5, the J call TRBJ2-3; 8 bases fit TRBD1. The germline gives CDR1 MNHEY, CDR2 SVGAGI. The length of the CDR3 is 15 residues. With V trimmed by 6 bases and J by 3 bases, 8 bases remained unmatched. CDR3 in amino acids: CASRTRGRGTDTQYF. The CDR3 DNA reads as TGTGCCAGCAGGACCAGGGGGCGTGGTACAGATACGCAGTATTTT.

CDR3 DNA: TGTGCCAGCAGCTTCAGGGGACCTGGGGCCAACGTCCTGACTTTC. Translation: CASSFRGPGANVLTF. The chain links TRBV7-2 to TRBJ2-6; TRBD1 is a possible D gene (6 bases). Looked up from germline, CDR1 is SGHTA and CDR2 is FQGNSA. The CDR3 has 15 amino acids. The V end was cut by 3 bases, the J end by 2 bases, with 8 bases between.

This clone was seen just once. This sequence joins TRBV20-1 and TRBJ2-3; D gene ambiguous. V was cut by 1 base and J by 4 bases, with 3 bases left in between. This CDR3 is built from 11 residues. Germline V gives CDR1 DFQATT, CDR2 SNEGSKA (reference sequence). The CDR3 DNA sequence: TGCAGTGCTAGAGTGGCAGATACGCAGTATTTT. Protein: CSARVADTQYF.

J is TRBJ1-2 and V is TRBV2; D is ambiguous. Germline V gene data show CDR1 as SNHLY and CDR2 as FYNNEI. V was shortened by 6 bases and J by 3 bases, with 11 bases between the two germline ends. The CDR3 contains 13 residues. CDR3 amino acids: CASRTPEDYGYTF. In DNA, the CDR3 is TGTGCCAGCAGGACCCCGGAGGACTATGGCTACACCTTC.

This chain links TRBV6-5 with TRBJ1-1; no clear D gene. V dropped 8 bases and J dropped 1 base, with 8 bases sitting between them. CDR1 and CDR2 from the germline V gene are MNHEY and SVGAGI. This CDR3 contains 12 residues. The CDR3 DNA reads TGTGCCAGCTCGCAGGCGAACACTGAAGCTTTCTTT. It yields the protein CASSQANTEAFF.

The V and J genes are TRBV6-1 and TRBJ1-6; tentative D call: TRBD1 (5 bases). Trimming removed 4 bases from V and 3 bases from J, with 19 bases in between. Germline loops: CDR1 MNHNS, CDR2 SASEGT. The CDR3 covers 18 residues. CDR3 sequence reads: CASSGRDRTNFYNSPLHF. The CDR3 DNA reads TGTGCCAGCAGTGGCCGGGACCGAACCAATTTCTATAATTCACCCCTCCACTTT.

The chain couples TRBV3-1 (or the pseudogene TRBV3-2) to TRBJ1-3; D remains unclear. V dropped 2 bases and J dropped 4 bases, with 9 bases sitting between them. Germline CDR1 LGHDT, CDR2 YNNKEL (reference sequence). The CDR3 sequence is 14 residues long. CDR3: CASSQTVGGNTIYF. The CDR3 nucleotides read TGTGCCAGCAGCCAAACAGTCGGGGGAAACACCATATATTTT.

The rearrangement links TRBV28 to TRBJ2-7; TRBD1 might be the D (6 bases). CDR3 length: 13 amino acids. V was cut by 5 bases and J by 4 bases, with 12 bases left in between. Germline loops: CDR1 MDHEN, CDR2 SYDVKM. As DNA, the CDR3 is TGTGCCAGCAGTCGGGGACAACCTTACGAGCAGTACTTC. Its translation: CASSRGQPYEQYF.

The chain joins TRBV30 to TRBJ1-6; possible D gene TRBD1, 6 bases. The CDR3 extends over 15 amino acids. Trimming took off 1 base at V and 9 bases at J, with 16 bases between the two ends. Germline V gene lookup returns CDR1 GTSNPN and CDR2 SVGIG (reference sequence). CDR3 sequence: CAWSALTGYASPLHF. CDR3 DNA: TGTGCCTGGAGTGCGCTAACAGGGTATGCTTCACCCCTCCACTTT.

The chain has TRBV28 and TRBJ2-1; possible D gene TRBD2, 5 bases. Trimming cost V 5 bases and J 4 bases, with 18 bases left between them. Germline loops: CDR1 MDHEN, CDR2 SYDVKM. The CDR3 spans 16 residues. Here the CDR3 reads CASSELGVSVYNEQFF. The CDR3 nucleotides read TGTGCCAGCAGTGAACTCGGGGTCTCTGTTTACAATGAGCAGTTCTTC.

The V and J genes are TRBV19 and TRBJ1-1; no definite D call. The V end was cut by 9 bases, the J end by 5 bases, with 13 bases between. Germline lookup yields CDR1 LNHDA and CDR2 SQIVND (reference sequence). The CDR3 contains 12 residues. CDR3 coding DNA: TGTGCCAGCAGATCCGACTCTACTGAAGCTTTCTTT. It encodes CASRSDSTEAFF. Using reference TRBV19 and TRBJ1-1 for the parts outside the CDR3, the full variable domain is DGGITQSPKYLFRKEGQNVTLSCEQNLNHDAMYWYRQDPGQGLRLIYYSQIVNDFQKGDIAEGYSVSREKKESFPLTVTSAQKNPTAFYLCASRSDSTEAFFGQGTRLTVV.

The CDR3 spells CASSLWQGNTEAFF. The CDR3 DNA reads TGTGCCAGCAGCTTGTGGCAGGGGAACACTGAAGCTTTCTTT. This chain uses TRBV5-6 with TRBJ1-1, with D possibly matching TRBD1 (5 bases). The CDR3 loop spans 14 amino acids. V lost 1 base and J 1 base, leaving 8 bases between the germline ends. Germline V gene data show CDR1 as SGHDT and CDR2 as YYEEEE.

This chain connects TRBV25-1 to TRBJ1-4, with D hard to call. This CDR3 contains 13 residues. The V end lost 3 bases, the J end lost 3 bases, and 5 bases lay between the germline ends. In germline, CDR1 is MGHDK, CDR2 SYGVNS. This chain's CDR3 is CASSEPPNEKLFF. CDR3 nucleotides: TGTGCCAGCAGTGAGCCCCCTAATGAAAAACTGTTTTTT.

This sequence joins TRBV6-1 and TRBJ1-1; no clear D gene. Trimming removed 2 bases from V and 1 base from J, with 11 bases in between. CDR1 is MNHNS, CDR2 SASEGT, per germline. The CDR3 is 15 residues long. The DNA of the CDR3 is TGTGCCAGCAGTGAAAGGCCGATAGGGAACACTGAAGCTTTCTTT. It yields the protein CASSERPIGNTEAFF.

The V call is TRBV2, the J call TRBJ2-7; the D gene is possibly TRBD2 (7 bases). Germline V gene data show CDR1 as SNHLY and CDR2 as FYNNEI. This CDR3 has 15 residues. Trimming left V 8 bases short and J 0 bases short, with 17 bases between. CDR3 region: CASEWGGRSSYEQYF. The CDR3, as DNA: TGTGCCAGCGAGTGGGGGGGCCGTAGCTCCTACGAGCAGTACTTC.

The chain carries TRBV18 and TRBJ1-2; D unclear. Germline CDR1 is KGHSH and CDR2 is LQKENI. V was pared by 5 bases and J by 0 bases, with 7 bases between. The CDR3 contains 13 residues. As DNA, the CDR3 is TGTGCCAGCTCAGCCTCATCTAACTATGGCTACACCTTC. This translates into CASSASSNYGYTF.

This clone was seen only a few times. The chain has TRBV3-1 (or the pseudogene TRBV3-2) and TRBJ2-7; possibly TRBD2 for D (6 bases). CDR1 is LGHDT and CDR2 is YNNKEL in the germline V gene (reference sequence). Trimming stripped 7 bases from V and 3 bases from J, with 16 bases between. The CDR3 is made up of 14 amino acids. The CDR3 here is CASTQEGEGYEQYF. Written as DNA, the CDR3 is TGTGCCAGCACCCAGGAGGGTGAGGGCTACGAGCAGTACTTC.

V is TRBV24-1 and J is TRBJ1-6, with D perhaps TRBD1 (5 bases). Germline V gene sequence: CDR1 KGHDR, CDR2 SFDVKD. V lost 3 bases and J 7 bases, leaving 9 bases between the germline ends. The CDR3 sequence is 14 residues long. The CDR3 is CATSDARVNSPLHF. The CDR3 DNA is TGTGCCACCAGTGATGCCAGGGTCAATTCACCCCTCCACTTT.

The chain employs TRBV19 and TRBJ1-2; tentative D call: TRBD1 (5 bases). This CDR3 has 15 residues. The ends were cut back, 9 bases at V and 2 bases at J, with 19 bases in the middle. Germline CDR1 LNHDA, CDR2 SQIVND (reference sequence). Written as DNA, the CDR3 is TGTGCCAGCGCAATTTGGGGGACGGTGAACTATGGCTACACCTTC. Amino acids: CASAIWGTVNYGYTF.

The genes are TRBV5-5 and TRBJ2-1; TRBD1 matches at 7 bases. The junction had 11 bases not matched to a gene; V was cut back by 4 bases and J by 7 bases. The germline V gene has CDR1 SGHKS and CDR2 YYEKEE (reference sequence). The CDR3 is 15 residues long. The CDR3 DNA is TGTGCCAGCAGCCCTCAGGCAGGGGGTACGAATGAGCAGTTCTTC. Its protein product is CASSPQAGGTNEQFF.

V and J are TRBV28 and TRBJ2-7, with D perhaps being TRBD1 or TRBD2 (5 bases each). Germline V gene lookup returns CDR1 MDHEN and CDR2 SYDVKM. The length of the CDR3 is 13 residues. The V and J ends lost 6 bases and 2 bases respectively, with 11 bases between them. The CDR3 is CASSSGTPYEQYF. The DNA of the CDR3 is TGTGCCAGCAGCTCAGGGACCCCCTACGAGCAGTACTTC.

This clone was seen once. The chain joins TRBV19 to TRBJ1-1, with D uncertain. The germline gives CDR1 LNHDA, CDR2 SQIVND (reference sequence). V lost 3 bases and J 1 base, leaving 9 bases between the germline ends. CDR3 length: 14 amino acids. CDR3 residues: CASSISAGNTEAFF. CDR3 nucleotides: TGTGCCAGTAGTATTTCCGCGGGGAACACTGAAGCTTTCTTT.